Presented here are 8 T cell receptor beta chains from one specimen sequenced in a study of cytomegalovirus exposure and HLA in healthy donors. TCRdb's copy holds only in-frame clones and misses some; the assay was immunoSEQ multiplex PCR. The profile shows 70,000 to 80,000 clones, nearly 95% of them singletons. Sequencing was done on a sample of PBMCs. Receptor source: a woman under 30 in good health and CMV-seronegative.

The J gene is TRBJ2-7, the V gene TRBV30; 9 positions match TRBD1. CDR1 and CDR2 from the germline V gene are GTSNPN and SVGIG (reference sequence). Trimming took 3 bases from V and 4 from J; bases not matched to a gene: 1. This CDR3 region has 12 residues. CDR3 in amino acids: CAWRTGGYEQYF. The CDR3 DNA sequence: TGTGCCTGGAGGACAGGGGGGTACGAGCAGTACTTC.

This sequence joins TRBV6-4 and TRBJ2-4; 10 bases agree with TRBD2. The CDR3 has 15 residues. Looked up from germline, CDR1 is MRHNA and CDR2 is SNTAGT. Trimming removed 3 bases from V and 5 bases from J; junction bases left unmatched: 4. The CDR3 is CASSEVAGGQNIQYF. As DNA, the CDR3 is TGTGCCAGCAGTGAGGTAGCGGGAGGCCAAAACATTCAGTACTTC.

V and J are TRBV29-1 and TRBJ1-1; the D gene is possibly TRBD1 (6 bases). The CDR3 sequence is 13 residues long. Looked up from germline, CDR1 is SQVTM and CDR2 is ANQGSEA. V shed 4 bases and J shed 3 bases, with 12 bases lying between them. The CDR3 DNA sequence: TGCAGCGTTGTTAGGGACACCTACACTGAAGCTTTCTTT. Amino acids: CSVVRDTYTEAFF. The full variable domain, with the rest looked up from reference TRBV29-1 and TRBJ1-1, is SAVISQKPSRDICQRGTSLTIQCQVDSQVTMMFWYRQQPGQSLTLIATANQGSEATYESGFVIDKFPISRPNLTFSTLTVSNMSPEDSSIYLCSVVRDTYTEAFFGQGTRLTVV.

J is TRBJ2-1 and V is TRBV2; D gene ambiguous. Trimming left V 7 bases short and J 8 bases short, with 6 bases between. From germline, CDR1 is SNHLY and CDR2 FYNNEI. The length of the CDR3 is 10 residues. The CDR3 nucleotides read TGTGCCAGCAACCAGTATGAGCAGTTCTTC. It specifies CASNQYEQFF. The variable domain in full, with the rest retrieved from reference TRBV2 and TRBJ2-1, is EPEVTQTPSHQVTQMGQEVILRCVPISNHLYFYWYRQILGQKVEFLVSFYNNEISEKSEIFDDQFSVERPDGSNFTLKIRSTKLEDSAMYFCASNQYEQFFGPGTRLTVL.

In the case of this clone: The identical CDR3 is also encoded by other nucleotide sequences in the sample. The V call is TRBV2, the J call TRBJ1-5; TRBD1 might be the D (5 bases). The CDR3 is 14 residues long. The germline gives CDR1 SNHLY, CDR2 FYNNEI. Trimming removed 8 bases at V and 0 bases at J, with 11 bases between. This chain's CDR3 is CASGGGDSNQPQHF. The CDR3 DNA follows: TGTGCCAGCGGTGGGGGGGATAGCAATCAGCCCCAGCATTTT.

This chain uses TRBV10-2 with TRBJ2-1, with TRBD2 matching over 8 bases. V dropped 2 bases and J dropped 8; count of bases not matched to a gene: 5. There are 14 residues in the CDR3. Per germline, CDR1 WSHSY and CDR2 SAAADI. CDR3 DNA sequence: TGCGCCAGCAGTGAGCAGCGGGAGTGGGATGAGCAGTTCTTC. This gives the protein CASSEQREWDEQFF.

The V and J genes are TRBV6-6 and TRBJ1-1; D may be TRBD1 (6 bases). Between the trimmed V and J ends, which lost 5 bases and 2 bases, there was a span of 15 bases. The germline CDR1 and CDR2 sequences are MNHNY and SVGAGI (reference sequence). The CDR3 has 15 residues. In DNA form, the CDR3 reads TGTGCCAGCAGTAAACAGGGTTTTCAAAACACTGAAGCTTTCTTT. Translated, it gives CASSKQGFQNTEAFF.

The chain has TRBV27 and TRBJ2-1, with 7 bases aligning to TRBD1. Germline assignment: CDR1 MNHEY and CDR2 SMNVEV (reference sequence). The CDR3 spans 15 residues. J lost 8 bases, V lost 0 bases, and 7 bases had no gene match. CDR3 in amino acids: CASSLSAGGGDEQFF. The CDR3 nucleotides read TGTGCCAGCAGTTTATCGGCAGGGGGTGGGGATGAGCAGTTCTTC.